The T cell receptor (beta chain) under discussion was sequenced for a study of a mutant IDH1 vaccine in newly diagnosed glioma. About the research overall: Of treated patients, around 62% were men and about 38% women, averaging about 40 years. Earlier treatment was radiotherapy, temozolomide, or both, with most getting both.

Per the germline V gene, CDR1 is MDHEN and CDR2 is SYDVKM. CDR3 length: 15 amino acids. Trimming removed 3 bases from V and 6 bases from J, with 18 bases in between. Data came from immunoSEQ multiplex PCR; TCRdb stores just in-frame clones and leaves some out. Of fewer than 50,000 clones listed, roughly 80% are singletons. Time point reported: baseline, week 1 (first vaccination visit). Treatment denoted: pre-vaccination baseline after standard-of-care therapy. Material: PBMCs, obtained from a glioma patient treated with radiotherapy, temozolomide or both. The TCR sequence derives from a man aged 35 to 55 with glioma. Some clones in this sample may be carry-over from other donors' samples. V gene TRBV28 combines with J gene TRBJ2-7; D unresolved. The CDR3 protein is CASSFHLVPGPEQYF. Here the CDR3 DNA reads TGTGCCAGCAGTTTTCATCTAGTTCCGGGCCCCGAGCAGTACTTC.